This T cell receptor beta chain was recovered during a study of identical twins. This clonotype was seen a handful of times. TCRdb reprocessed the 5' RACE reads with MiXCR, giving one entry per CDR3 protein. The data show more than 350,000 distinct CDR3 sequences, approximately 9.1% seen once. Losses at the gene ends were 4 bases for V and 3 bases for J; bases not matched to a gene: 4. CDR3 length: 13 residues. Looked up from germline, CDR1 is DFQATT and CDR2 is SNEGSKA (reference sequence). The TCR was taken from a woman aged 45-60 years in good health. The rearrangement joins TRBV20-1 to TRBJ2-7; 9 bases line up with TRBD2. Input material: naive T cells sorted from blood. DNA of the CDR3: TGCAGTGCTACTCCGACTAGCGGCTACGAGCAGTACTTC. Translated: CSATPTSGYEQYF.